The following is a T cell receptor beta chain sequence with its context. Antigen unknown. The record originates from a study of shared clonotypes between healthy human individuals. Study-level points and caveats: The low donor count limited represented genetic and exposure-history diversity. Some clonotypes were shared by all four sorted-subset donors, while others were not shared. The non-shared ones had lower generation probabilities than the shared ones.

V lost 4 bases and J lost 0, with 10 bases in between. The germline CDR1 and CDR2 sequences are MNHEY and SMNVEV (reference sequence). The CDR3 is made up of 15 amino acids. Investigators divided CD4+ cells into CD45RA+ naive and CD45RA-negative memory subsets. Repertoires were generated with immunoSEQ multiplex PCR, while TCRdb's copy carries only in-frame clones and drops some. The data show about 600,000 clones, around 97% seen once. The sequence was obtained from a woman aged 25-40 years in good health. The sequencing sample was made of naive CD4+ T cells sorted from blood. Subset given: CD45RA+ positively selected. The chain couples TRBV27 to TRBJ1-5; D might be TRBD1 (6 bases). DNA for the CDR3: TGTGCCAGCAGTTCGCAGACAGGTAGCAATCAGCCCCAGCATTTT. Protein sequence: CASSSQTGSNQPQHF.